The sequence of this T cell receptor (beta chain) was determined in a study of cytomegalovirus exposure and HLA in healthy donors. The PCR ran on 60 Vbeta and 13 Jbeta primers. Using immunoSEQ multiplex PCR, the repertoire was profiled, and TCRdb retains in-frame clones only, with some absent. The repertoire consists of 150,000 to 200,000 clones, with roughly 80% occurring once and the leading ten covering about 2.1%. The sample consisted of PBMCs. The clonotype comes from a female donor in good health and CMV-seronegative.

In nucleotides, the CDR3 is TGTGCCAGCAGTCCTATCGACAGTTCTGAAGCTTTCTTT. Protein sequence: CASSPIDSSEAFF. This rearrangement joins TRBV27 to TRBJ1-1, with D tentatively TRBD1 (5 bases). Germline-derived CDR1 and CDR2 are MNHEY and SMNVEV (reference sequence). This CDR3 has 13 amino acids. The ends were cut back, 5 bases at V and 6 bases at J, with 13 bases in the middle.